This T cell receptor (beta chain) was found in a study of OX40 agonist ivuxolimab in advanced cancers. Background on the study: Patients were roughly 83% male with ages roughly 20 to 90, mean about 65. Study-level results: On average, a greater number of expanded clones characterised CD8+ T cells relative to CD4+.

Produced via immunoSEQ multiplex PCR; TCRdb's table is partial and in-frame only. The sample contains more than 50,000 clones, roughly 90% of which appear only once. Trimming shortened V by 4 bases and J by 4 bases, and 11 bases separated the two germline ends. CDR3 size: 13 residues. Germline assignment: CDR1 SGDLS and CDR2 YYNGEE. This clone was recorded only once. Its antigen is still unknown. This chain links TRBV9 with TRBJ1-2, with D unclear. Sequenced material: CD4+ or CD8+ T cells sorted from blood, taken in a trial of the OX40 agonist ivuxolimab. The receptor comes from an adult with an advanced solid tumor such as melanoma, head and neck, liver or kidney cancer. The CDR3 region is CASSPTNGYGYTF. The CDR3 DNA reads TGTGCCAGCAGCCCCACTAACGGCTATGGCTACACCTTC. Using reference TRBV9 and TRBJ1-2 for the parts outside the CDR3, the full variable domain is DSGVTQTPKHLITATGQRVTLRCSPRSGDLSVYWYQQSLDQGLQFLIQYYNGEERAKGNILERFSAQQFPDLHSELNLSSLELGDSALYFCASSPTNGYGYTFGSGTRLTVV.